The 25 T cell receptor beta chains listed next were all sequenced from one sample in a study of breast tumors, draining lymph nodes, adjacent tissues. Breast cancer patients provided tissue from their axillary draining lymph nodes. TCRdb itself ran the multiplex PCR reads through MiXCR, one entry per CDR3 protein. The sample has some 120,000 distinct CDR3 sequences, around 21% seen once. The sample comprised axillary lymph node tissue. The receptor source for this set is a female donor with breast cancer. Some clones in this sample may be carry-over from other donors' samples.

This clonotype was detected only a few times. CDR3 region: CASSHNPAGETGEQYF. The CDR3 DNA follows: TGTGCCAGCAGCCATAACCCCGCGGGGGAGACGGGCGAGCAGTACTTC. The chain joins TRBV3-1 to TRBJ2-7; 7 nucleotides agree with TRBD2. CDR1 and CDR2 (germline): LGHDT, YNNKEL (reference sequence). The CDR3 sequence is 16 residues long. The V and J ends lost 3 bases and 6 bases, in that order; junction bases with no gene match: 14.

This clonotype was observed at least ten times. The J gene is TRBJ2-3, the V gene TRBV7-9; possibly TRBD2 for D (5 bases). There are 13 residues in the CDR3. CDR1 SEHNR and CDR2 FQNEAQ come from the germline V gene (reference sequence). V shed 5 bases and J shed 6 bases, with 12 bases lying between them. In nucleotides, the CDR3 is TGTGCCAGCAGCCCCCGAGGGCCGGATACGCAGTATTTT. Amino acids: CASSPRGPDTQYF.

By share of the sample, this clonotype is medium-sized. The chain couples TRBV20-1 to TRBJ2-3, with D perhaps TRBD2 (5 bases). Trimming shortened V by 0 bases and J by 6 bases, and 7 bases separated the two germline ends. The germline CDR1 and CDR2 sequences are DFQATT and SNEGSKA (reference sequence). CDR3 size: 12 residues. Here the CDR3 reads CSAREGGDTQYF. The CDR3 coding sequence is TGCAGTGCTAGAGAAGGCGGGGATACGCAGTATTTT.

This clonotype showed up many times. V usage is TRBV7-2 and J usage is TRBJ2-2; D may be TRBD1 (5 bases). This CDR3 is 14 amino acids long. V was trimmed by 5 bases and J by 3 bases, leaving 10 bases between them. In germline, CDR1 is SGHTA, CDR2 FQGNSA. This CDR3 reads CASSTLTDTGELFF. The CDR3 nucleotides read TGTGCCAGCAGCACACTGACAGACACCGGGGAGCTGTTTTTT.

The table lists this clonotype with a few counts. The V gene is TRBV28, the J gene TRBJ1-4; D might be TRBD1 (5 bases). Germline assignment: CDR1 MDHEN and CDR2 SYDVKM. V was cut by 1 base and J by 7 bases, with 16 bases left in between. This CDR3 has 16 amino acids. The CDR3 reads CASSLYRTQTGEKLFF. CDR3 DNA sequence: TGTGCCAGCAGTTTATACAGGACGCAAACGGGTGAAAAACTGTTTTTT.

The chain employs TRBV27 and TRBJ2-1; tentatively, D is TRBD1 (6 bases). CDR3 length: 13 amino acids. Trimming removed 3 bases at V and 9 bases at J, with 12 bases between. Germline CDR1 reads MNHEY; CDR2 reads SMNVEV (reference sequence). CDR3 residues: CASSFGTYLEQFF. The CDR3 bases are TGTGCCAGCAGTTTCGGGACATACCTTGAGCAGTTCTTC.

This clonotype was seen many times. The rearrangement uses TRBV5-8 and TRBJ2-2; the D is unclear. Trimming removed 0 bases from V and 3 bases from J, with 6 bases in between. Germline V gene data show CDR1 as SGHTS and CDR2 as YDEGEE. This CDR3 region has 14 residues. CDR3 in DNA: TGTGCCAGCAGCTTGGAGGCCTACACCGGGGAGCTGTTTTTT. This gives the protein CASSLEAYTGELFF.

This clonotype has ten or more counts. The chain recombines TRBV30 with TRBJ1-2; 9 bases are shared with TRBD1. The CDR3 extends over 16 amino acids. Losses at the gene ends were 4 bases for V and 2 bases for J; bases not matched to a gene: 11. Looked up from germline, CDR1 is GTSNPN and CDR2 is SVGIG (reference sequence). DNA of the CDR3: TGTGCCTGGACCCGAAATAAGGACAGGGGCAACTATGGCTACACCTTC. The encoded protein is CAWTRNKDRGNYGYTF. The full variable domain, with the rest looked up from reference TRBV30 and TRBJ1-2, is SQTIHQWPATLVQPVGSPLSLECTVEGTSNPNLYWYRQAAGRGLQLLFYSVGIGQISSEVPQNLSASRPQDRQFILSSKKLLLSDSGFYLCAWTRNKDRGNYGYTFGSGTRLTVV.

Ten or more counts support this clonotype. The V gene is TRBV29-1, the J gene TRBJ2-3; D is perhaps TRBD1 or TRBD2 (5 bases each). Germline V gene sequence: CDR1 SQVTM, CDR2 ANQGSEA. The germline V and J ends were trimmed by 7 bases and 2 bases, with 19 bases remaining between them. This CDR3 is built from 15 residues. CDR3 sequence (DNA): TGCAGCGGCACGGGGCAGGGTATACCCACAGATACGCAGTATTTT. Its translation is CSGTGQGIPTDTQYF.

The sample holds many counts of this clonotype. The rearrangement links TRBV10-3 to TRBJ2-5; unclear D gene. Trimming removed 0 bases from V and 9 bases from J, with 11 bases in between. The CDR3 is 13 residues long. CDR1 and CDR2 (germline): ENHRY, SYGVKD. As DNA, the CDR3 is TGTGCCATCAGTGAGTCTGGCGAGCCCGCCCAGTACTTC. Translating gives CAISESGEPAQYF.

V and J are TRBV20-1 and TRBJ1-5; possible D gene TRBD1, 6 bases. Germline V gene data show CDR1 as DFQATT and CDR2 as SNEGSKA (reference sequence). This CDR3 contains 15 residues. V was shortened by 0 bases and J by 3 bases, with 12 bases between the two germline ends. The CDR3: CSARDRAGDNQPQHF. CDR3 coding DNA: TGCAGTGCTAGAGATCGGGCAGGGGACAATCAGCCCCAGCATTTT.

This clonotype was counted only a few times. The chain carries TRBV28 and TRBJ1-3; D not resolved. The length of the CDR3 is 11 residues. CDR1 and CDR2 (germline): MDHEN, SYDVKM. The DNA of the CDR3 is TGTGGGGCGGGTAATGGAAACACCATATATTTT. It encodes CGAGNGNTIYF.

This clonotype was counted between two and nine times. This chain links TRBV28 with TRBJ1-2; D ambiguous. The V gene lost 1 base and the J gene lost 0 bases, with 12 bases spanning the gap. The germline gives CDR1 MDHEN, CDR2 SYDVKM. The CDR3 is made up of 16 amino acids. The CDR3 sequence: CASSLLVQATNYGYTF. The DNA of the CDR3 is TGTGCCAGCAGTTTATTAGTCCAGGCCACTAACTATGGCTACACCTTC.

As for this clonotype: A much larger clone sits a single nucleotide away, making a read error possible. The chain is built from TRBV3-1 and TRBJ2-7, with unresolved D. The CDR3 has 13 amino acids. Germline V gives CDR1 LGHDT, CDR2 YNNKEL (reference sequence). CDR3 sequence reads: CASSQWTAYGQYF. In DNA form, the CDR3 reads TGTGCCAGCAGCCAATGGACCGCCTACGGGCAGTACTTC.

This clonotype was seen ten or more times. V gene TRBV5-1 combines with J gene TRBJ2-7; no firm D call. V shed 0 bases and J shed 7 bases, with 8 bases lying between them. The germline CDR1 and CDR2 sequences are SGHRS and YFSETQ. The CDR3 is made up of 12 amino acids. The DNA of the CDR3 is TGCGCCAGCAGCTTGGTTGGCGAGGAGCAGTACTTC. Its protein product is CASSLVGEEQYF.

This chain joins TRBV20-1 and TRBJ2-7, with 7 bases fitting TRBD2. CDR1 is DFQATT, CDR2 SNEGSKA, per germline (reference sequence). The junction had 5 bases not matched to a gene; V was cut back by 7 bases and J by 2 bases. The CDR3 sequence is 12 residues long. The CDR3 coding sequence is TGCAGTGTGGGGGGGAACGCCTACGAGCAGTACTTC. This sequence encodes CSVGGNAYEQYF.

In regard to this clonotype: Since a much larger clone is just one base distant, this may be a read error. V usage is TRBV19 and J usage is TRBJ2-3, with D possibly matching TRBD2 (6 bases). Germline CDR1 and CDR2: LNHDA and SQIVND (reference sequence). The CDR3 is 14 amino acids. Trimming removed 6 bases from V and 4 bases from J, with 14 bases in between. The CDR3 spells CASRDYRSSDTQYF. CDR3 sequence (DNA): TGTGCCAGTAGGGACTACCGATCGTCAGATACGCAGTATTTT.

This clonotype was recorded at least ten times. The chain joins TRBV3-1 to TRBJ1-2, with D unclear. V dropped 1 base and J dropped 5 bases, with 11 bases sitting between them. Germline V gene data show CDR1 as LGHDT and CDR2 as YNNKEL (reference sequence). The CDR3 is made up of 14 amino acids. CDR3 DNA: TGTGCCAGCAGCCAAGGATCGAAGGGTTATGGCTACACCTTC. Translated: CASSQGSKGYGYTF.

For this clonotype: A much bigger clone sits one base away, suggesting this may be a read error. The J gene is TRBJ2-2, the V gene TRBV12-3 or TRBV12-4; 7 positions agree with TRBD1. This CDR3 is built from 16 residues. V gave up 3 bases and J gave up 4 bases; unmatched junction bases: 8. The CDR3 DNA reads TGTGCCAGCAGTTTTACGGGGACAGCGAGCACCGGGGAGCTGTTTTTT. The encoded protein is CASSFTGTASTGELFF.

The chain recombines TRBV25-1 with TRBJ1-5; TRBD1 matches at 11 bases. The CDR3 totals 13 residues. Germline values: CDR1 MGHDK, CDR2 SYGVNS. V lost 7 bases and J lost 6; bases outside the gene matches: 2. The CDR3 coding sequence is TGTGCCAGCACCGGGACAGGGGGTCAGCCCCAGCATTTT. Translating it yields CASTGTGGQPQHF. Based on the CDR3 plus reference TRBV25-1 and TRBJ1-5, the full variable domain is EADIYQTPRYLVIGTGKKITLECSQTMGHDKMYWYQQDPGMELHLIHYSYGVNSTEKGDLSSESTVSRIRTEHFPLTLESARPSHTSQYLCASTGTGGQPQHFGDGTRLSIL.

A word on this clonotype: A much larger clone lies one base from this, so it may be a read error. The V gene is TRBV15, the J gene TRBJ2-6; the D gene is possibly TRBD1 (5 bases). Germline V CDR1 and CDR2: LNHNV, YYDKDF (reference sequence). The CDR3 loop spans 15 amino acids. In DNA form, the CDR3 reads TGTGCCACCAGCAGAGGGGGCACTGGGACCAACGTCCTGACTTTC. Its protein product is CATSRGGTGTNVLTF.

This clonotype was detected ten times or more. The V and J genes are TRBV7-9 and TRBJ2-5, with no clear D. CDR1 and CDR2 (germline): SEHNR, FQNEAQ (reference sequence). V was pared by 5 bases and J by 5 bases, with 15 bases between. The CDR3 is 14 residues long. The chain's CDR3 is CASSPPQLQETQYF. CDR3 DNA: TGTGCCAGCAGCCCGCCCCAGCTCCAGGAGACCCAGTACTTC.

V and J are TRBV27 and TRBJ1-4; D gene unclear. V lost 3 bases and J 2 bases, leaving 7 bases between the germline ends. The germline gives CDR1 MNHEY, CDR2 SMNVEV (reference sequence). The CDR3 sequence is 14 residues long. DNA for the CDR3: TGTGCCAGCAGTTTTACTTGGACTAATGAAAAACTGTTTTTT. Amino acid sequence: CASSFTWTNEKLFF.

The gene calls are TRBV27 and TRBJ2-3; TRBD1 agrees at 8 bases. The CDR3 is made up of 17 amino acids. V trimming: 4 bases; J trimming: 4 bases; junction bases outside the gene matches: 13. From germline, CDR1 is MNHEY and CDR2 SMNVEV (reference sequence). CDR3 bases: TGTGCCAGCAGTTCTGCGCCAGGGGGCACAGGCTCAGATACGCAGTATTTT. Protein product: CASSSAPGGTGSDTQYF.

In the case of this clonotype: A single base separates this from a much larger clone, so it may be a read error. Likely a read error: the CDR3 ends without its conserved phenylalanine or tryptophan. The genes are TRBV5-1 and TRBJ2-5; D is undetermined. V shed 0 bases and J shed 2 bases, with 5 bases lying between them. CDR3 length: 13 amino acids. Germline CDR1 reads SGHRS; CDR2 reads YFSETQ. In DNA form, the CDR3 reads TGCGCCAGCAGCTTGGAGGTGCAAGAGACCCAGTACCTC. It specifies CASSLEVQETQYL.